The clone carrying this T cell receptor beta chain was detected many times. The antigen remains unidentified. This CDR3 contains 19 residues. J gave up 0 bases and V 5 bases, and 10 bases lay outside the gene matches. From germline, CDR1 is SGHAT and CDR2 FQNNGV. This sample was taken from a study of T cells after yellow fever vaccination. Study conclusions and caveats: A small proportion of clonotypes was detected in both the CD4 and CD8 compartments. Contamination of FACS-sorted repertoires by abundant clonotypes from the bulk population could occur.

For TCR, cDNA came from 5'RACE template switching, which added a universal primer site and UMIs. A single record per CDR3 protein comes from TCRdb applying MiXCR to the 5' RACE reads. The sample records approximately 300,000 distinct CDR3 sequences, around 7% being singletons. The chain combines TRBV11-2 with TRBJ2-1, with 13 bases identical to TRBD2. Sequenced material: PBMCs, taken roughly 47 days after the first yellow fever vaccination. The origin of this receptor is a young man who received the YFV17D yellow fever vaccine. This chain's CDR3 is CASSMGTTSGGFSYNEQFF. The CDR3, as DNA: TGTGCCAGCAGCATGGGGACGACTAGCGGGGGGTTCTCCTACAATGAGCAGTTCTTC.